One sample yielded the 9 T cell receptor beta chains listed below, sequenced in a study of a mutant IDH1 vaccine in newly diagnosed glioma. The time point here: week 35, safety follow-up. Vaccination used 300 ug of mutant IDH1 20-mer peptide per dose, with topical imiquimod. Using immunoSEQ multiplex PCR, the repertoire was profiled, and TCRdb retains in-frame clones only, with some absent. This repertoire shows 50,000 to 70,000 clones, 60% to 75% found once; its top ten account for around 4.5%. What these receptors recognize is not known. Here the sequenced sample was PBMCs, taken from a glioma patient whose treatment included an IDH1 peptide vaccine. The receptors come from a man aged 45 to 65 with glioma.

This chain's CDR3 is CSARWVEGYTF. For the CDR3, the DNA is TGCAGTGCTAGATGGGTTGAGGGCTACACCTTC. The rearrangement links TRBV20-1 to TRBJ1-2; D is ambiguous. Looked up from germline, CDR1 is DFQATT and CDR2 is SNEGSKA (reference sequence). CDR3 length: 11 amino acids. V was cut by 2 bases and J by 8 bases, with 9 bases left in between.

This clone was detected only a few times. CDR3 DNA sequence: TGTGCCAGCAGCTTCTCCGGGACTAGCGGTGGGGCGAATGAGCAGTTCTTC. Its translation: CASSFSGTSGGANEQFF. V gene TRBV7-6 combines with J gene TRBJ2-1; 11 bases agree with TRBD2. This CDR3 has 17 amino acids. CDR1 and CDR2 from the germline V gene are SGHVS and FNYEAQ. With V trimmed by 3 bases and J by 7 bases, 11 bases remained unmatched.

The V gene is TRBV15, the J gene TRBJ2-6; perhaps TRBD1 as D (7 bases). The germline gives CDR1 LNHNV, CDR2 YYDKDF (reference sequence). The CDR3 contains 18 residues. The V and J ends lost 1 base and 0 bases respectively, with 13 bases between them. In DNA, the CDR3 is TGTGCCACCAGCAGAGTCCAGGGGGGTTTCTCTGGGGCCAACGTCCTGACTTTC. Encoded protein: CATSRVQGGFSGANVLTF.

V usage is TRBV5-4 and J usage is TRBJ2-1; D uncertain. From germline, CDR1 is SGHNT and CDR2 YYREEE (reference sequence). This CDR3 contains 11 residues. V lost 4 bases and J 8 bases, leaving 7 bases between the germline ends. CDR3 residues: CASSISDEQFF. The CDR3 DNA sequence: TGTGCCAGCAGCATCAGTGATGAGCAGTTCTTC.

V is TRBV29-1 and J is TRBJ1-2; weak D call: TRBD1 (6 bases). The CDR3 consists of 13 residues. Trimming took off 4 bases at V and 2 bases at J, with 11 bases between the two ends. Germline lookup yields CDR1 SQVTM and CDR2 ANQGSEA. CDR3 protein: CSVVGGLNYGYTF. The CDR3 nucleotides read TGCAGCGTTGTTGGGGGGCTGAACTATGGCTACACCTTC.

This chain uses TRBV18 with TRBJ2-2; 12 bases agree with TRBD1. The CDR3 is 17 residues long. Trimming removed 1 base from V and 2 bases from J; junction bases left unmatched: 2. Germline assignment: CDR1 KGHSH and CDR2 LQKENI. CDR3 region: CASSPRGQGANTGELFF. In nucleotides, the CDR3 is TGTGCCAGCTCACCACGGGGACAGGGGGCCAACACCGGGGAGCTGTTTTTT. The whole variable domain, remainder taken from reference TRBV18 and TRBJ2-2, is NAGVMQNPRHLVRRRGQEARLRCSPMKGHSHVYWYRQLPEEGLKFMVYLQKENIIDESGMPKERFSAEFPKEGPSILRIQQVVRGDSAAYFCASSPRGQGANTGELFFGEGSRLTVL.

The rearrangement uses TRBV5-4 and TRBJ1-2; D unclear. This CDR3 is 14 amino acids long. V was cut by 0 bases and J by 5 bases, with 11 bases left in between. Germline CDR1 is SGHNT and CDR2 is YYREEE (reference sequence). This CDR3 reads CASSLEGLGYGYTF. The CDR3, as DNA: TGTGCCAGCAGCTTGGAAGGGTTGGGATATGGCTACACCTTC.

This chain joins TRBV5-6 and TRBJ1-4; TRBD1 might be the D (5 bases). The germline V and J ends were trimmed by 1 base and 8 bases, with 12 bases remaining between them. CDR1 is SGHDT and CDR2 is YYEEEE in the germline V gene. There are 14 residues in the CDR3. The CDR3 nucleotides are TGTGCCAGCAGCTTGAGGCAGGGTTCCGAAAAACTGTTTTTT. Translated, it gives CASSLRQGSEKLFF.

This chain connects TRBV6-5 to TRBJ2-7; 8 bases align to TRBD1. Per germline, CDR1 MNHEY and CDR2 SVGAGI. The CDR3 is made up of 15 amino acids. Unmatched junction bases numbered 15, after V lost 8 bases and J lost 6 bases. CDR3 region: CASAPSRRRGLEQYF. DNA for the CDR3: TGTGCCAGCGCTCCCTCCCGTCGCAGGGGGCTCGAGCAGTACTTC.